This is a list of T cell receptor beta chains from one sample in a study of neurological immune-mediated disorders. TCRdb called the 5' RACE reads again in MiXCR, with one record for every CDR3 protein. The sample records about 80,000 distinct CDR3 sequences, approximately 5.8% being singletons. Sequencing was performed on PBMCs. These receptors all come from an older woman with multiple sclerosis. Each CDR3 is given with its conserved first and last residue. The order of the fields is D gene, clone size, J gene, V gene, CDR3 DNA, CDR3 protein. D genes are given only for firm matches. Clone size is given for some rows only: seen once, a few or many times, or a class if the clone is expanded.

-	many	TRBJ2-2	TRBV20-1	TGCAGTGCGGACCCGGGACAGAACACCGGGGAGCTGTTTTTT	CSADPGQNTGELFF
TRBD1	many	TRBJ2-7	TRBV7-9	TGTGCCAGCAGCTTATGGGACAGGGGGAACGAGCAGTACTTC	CASSLWDRGNEQYF
-	many	TRBJ2-7	TRBV15	TGTGCCACCAGCATATCCGGGGGCTACGAGCAGTACTTC	CATSISGGYEQYF
-	-	TRBJ2-3	TRBV20-1	TGCAGTGCTCAAAGGGGGACAAGGACAGATACGCAGTATTTT	CSAQRGTRTDTQYF
-	many	TRBJ2-3	TRBV9	TGTGCCAGCAGCCCCCGTCCGGGGACAGATACGCAGTATTTT	CASSPRPGTDTQYF
-	many	TRBJ2-3	TRBV25-1	TGTGCCACCCCGGGTGCGACCGGCACAGATACGCAGTATTTT	CATPGATGTDTQYF
TRBD1	many	TRBJ2-1	TRBV7-9	TGTGCCAGCAGCCACAGGGGTGGGTACAATGAGCAGTTCTTC	CASSHRGGYNEQFF
TRBD1	many	TRBJ2-1	TRBV20-1	TGCAGTGCTCCCCGAGGGACAGGGGGCCTCGCCTCCTACAATGAGCAGTTCTTC	CSAPRGTGGLASYNEQFF
-	many	TRBJ2-7	TRBV6-6	TGTGCCAGCAGTACCATTGGGGACGAGCAGTACTTC	CASSTIGDEQYF
-	many	TRBJ2-7	TRBV5-6	TGTGCCAGCAGCTCGCCCACAGAGCAAGCCTACGAGCAGTACTTC	CASSSPTEQAYEQYF
-	-	TRBJ1-6	TRBV3-1	TGTGCCAGCAGCCAAGGCGTTACCACTAATTCACCCCTCCACTTT	CASSQGVTTNSPLHF
-	many	TRBJ1-2	TRBV5-6	TGTGCCAGCAGCTTTATAAGGGGAAATGGCTACACCTTC	CASSFIRGNGYTF
-	-	TRBJ2-7	TRBV6-5	TGTGCCAGCAGTCCAGTGAACTACGAGCAGTACTTC	CASSPVNYEQYF
-	many	TRBJ2-3	TRBV20-1	TGCAGTGCCTACCTCGGGGTTGTAGATACGCAGTATTTT	CSAYLGVVDTQYF
-	many	TRBJ2-3	TRBV5-6	TGTGCCAGCAGCTTGGGCTTCCAGGCAAGCACAGATACGCAGTATTTT	CASSLGFQASTDTQYF
-	many	TRBJ1-3	TRBV2	TGTGCCAGCAGTGAATTGTCTGTGAACACCATATATTTT	CASSELSVNTIYF
TRBD1	many	TRBJ1-1	TRBV7-9	TGTGCCAGCAGCCCACGAGGACAGGGCGACACTGAAGCTTTCTTT	CASSPRGQGDTEAFF
TRBD1	many	TRBJ1-6	TRBV3-1	TGTGCCAGCAGCCTCAAAGCCGGGACAGGGTCATCACCCCTCCACTTT	CASSLKAGTGSSPLHF
-	many	TRBJ1-2	TRBV9	TGTGCCAGCAGCGTATCTGGCCGGCAGGCTTCCTATGGCTACACCTTC	CASSVSGRQASYGYTF
-	many	TRBJ2-6	TRBV9	TGTGCCAGCAGCCACCGCTCTGGGGCCAACGTCCTGACTTTC	CASSHRSGANVLTF
-	many	TRBJ2-5	TRBV5-1	TGCGCCAGCAGCCCTTCCCGATCGACTAGGACTCAAGAGACCCAGTACTTC	CASSPSRSTRTQETQYF
-	many	TRBJ2-5	TRBV15	TGTGCCACCAGCAGAGGCCGACCCAACAGGGACGTCGGGGAGACCCAGTACTTC	CATSRGRPNRDVGETQYF
-	-	TRBJ2-1	TRBV5-1	TGCGCCAGCAGCGTGACGGCAGGGAGAAGTGAGCAGTTCTTC	CASSVTAGRSEQFF
-	few	TRBJ2-5	TRBV3-1	TGTGCCAGCAGCCAAGAAGGACGAGGTCAAGAGACCCAGTACTTC	CASSQEGRGQETQYF
-	many	TRBJ1-1	TRBV7-9	TGTGCCAGCAGCTTAGTCCGCAGGGTCGACACTGAAGCTTTCTTT	CASSLVRRVDTEAFF
-	few	TRBJ1-2	TRBV12-3/TRBV12-4	TGTGCCAGCAGCTATTTGACAACCTACGGCTACACCTTC	CASSYLTTYGYTF
-	many	TRBJ1-1	TRBV7-9	TGTGCCAGCAGCTTACAGGGGAAGATGAACACTGAAGCTTTCTTT	CASSLQGKMNTEAFF